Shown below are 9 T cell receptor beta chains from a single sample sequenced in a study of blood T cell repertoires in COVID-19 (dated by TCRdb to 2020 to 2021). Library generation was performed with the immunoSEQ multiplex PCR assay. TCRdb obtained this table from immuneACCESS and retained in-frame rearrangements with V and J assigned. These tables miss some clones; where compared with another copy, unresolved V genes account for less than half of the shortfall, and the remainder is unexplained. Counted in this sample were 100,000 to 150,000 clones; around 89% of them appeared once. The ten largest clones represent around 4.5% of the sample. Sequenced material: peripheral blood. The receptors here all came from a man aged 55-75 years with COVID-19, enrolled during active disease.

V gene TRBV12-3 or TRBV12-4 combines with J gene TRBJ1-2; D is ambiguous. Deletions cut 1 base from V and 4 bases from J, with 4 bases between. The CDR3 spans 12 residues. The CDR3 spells CASSLDSYGYTF. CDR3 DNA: TGTGCCAGCAGTTTAGACAGCTATGGCTACACCTTC.

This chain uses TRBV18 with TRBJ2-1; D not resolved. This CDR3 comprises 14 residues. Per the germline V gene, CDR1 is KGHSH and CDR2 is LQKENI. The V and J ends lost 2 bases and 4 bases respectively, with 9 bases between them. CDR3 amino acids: CASSPNLKYNEQFF. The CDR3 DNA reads TGTGCCAGCTCACCAAACCTAAAATACAATGAGCAGTTCTTC.

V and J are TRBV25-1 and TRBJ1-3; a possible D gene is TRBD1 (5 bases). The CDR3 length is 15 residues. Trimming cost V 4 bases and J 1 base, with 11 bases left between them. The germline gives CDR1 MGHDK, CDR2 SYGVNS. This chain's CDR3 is CASSAGATSGNTIYF. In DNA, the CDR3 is TGTGCCAGCAGTGCTGGGGCAACATCTGGAAACACCATATATTTT.

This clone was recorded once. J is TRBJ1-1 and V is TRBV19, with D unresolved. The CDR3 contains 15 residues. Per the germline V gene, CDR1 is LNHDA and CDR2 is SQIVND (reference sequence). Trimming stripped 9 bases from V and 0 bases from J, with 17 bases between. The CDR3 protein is CASQTRGPMNTEAFF. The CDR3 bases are TGTGCCAGCCAGACCCGGGGTCCTATGAACACTGAAGCTTTCTTT.

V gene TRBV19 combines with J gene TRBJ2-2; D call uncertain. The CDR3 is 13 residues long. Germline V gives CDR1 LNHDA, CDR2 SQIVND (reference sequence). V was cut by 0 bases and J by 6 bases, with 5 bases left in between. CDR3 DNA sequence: TGTGCCAGTAGTATAGATCGGGCCGGGGAGCTGTTTTTT. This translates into CASSIDRAGELFF.

The CDR3 DNA reads as TGCGCCAGCAGCTTCGACAGGGGTGCAGATACGCAGTATTTT. This encodes CASSFDRGADTQYF. V usage is TRBV5-1 and J usage is TRBJ2-3; 8 nucleotides agree with TRBD1. With 2 bases clipped from V and 4 bases from J, the junction kept 3 bases outside the gene matches. CDR1 SGHRS and CDR2 YFSETQ come from the germline V gene. There are 14 residues in the CDR3.

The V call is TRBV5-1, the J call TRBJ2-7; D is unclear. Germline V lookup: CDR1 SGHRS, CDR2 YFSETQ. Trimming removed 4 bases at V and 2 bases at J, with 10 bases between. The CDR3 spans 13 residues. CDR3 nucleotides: TGCGCCAGCAGCCTAACCGATACCTACGAGCAGTACTTC. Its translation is CASSLTDTYEQYF. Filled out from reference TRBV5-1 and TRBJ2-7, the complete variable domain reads KAGVTQTPRYLIKTRGQQVTLSCSPISGHRSVSWYQQTPGQGLQFLFEYFSETQRNKGNFPGRFSGRQFSNSRSEMNVSTLELGDSALYLCASSLTDTYEQYFGPGTRLTVT.

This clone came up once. The CDR3 spells CASSWTAGANTGELFF. The CDR3 coding sequence is TGTGCCAGCAGTTGGACAGCGGGGGCCAACACCGGGGAGCTGTTTTTT. The chain combines TRBV6-2 or TRBV6-3 with TRBJ2-2, with 8 bases aligning to TRBD2. Germline-derived CDR1 and CDR2 are MNHEY and SVGEGT. The CDR3 runs 16 residues. V lost 4 bases, J lost 2 bases, and 6 bases stayed unmatched.

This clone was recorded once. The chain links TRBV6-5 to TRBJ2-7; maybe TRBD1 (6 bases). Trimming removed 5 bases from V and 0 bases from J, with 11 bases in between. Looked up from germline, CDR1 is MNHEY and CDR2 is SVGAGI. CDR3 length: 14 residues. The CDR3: CASSRTDSSYEQYF. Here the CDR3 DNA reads TGTGCCAGCAGTAGGACGGACAGCTCCTACGAGCAGTACTTC.